This T cell receptor (beta chain) is drawn from a study of blood T cell repertoires in COVID-19. As for the study in general: The United States, Italy and Spain were the sources of the acute and convalescent COVID-19 samples. PBMCs, B-cell-depleted T cells, or T cells were the source of the cDNA or gDNA that made up the material.

CDR3 length equals 13 residues. The V and J ends lost 6 bases and 6 bases, in that order; junction bases with no gene match: 7. Germline values: CDR1 MNHEY, CDR2 SVGAGI. Data came from immunoSEQ multiplex PCR; TCRdb stores just in-frame clones and leaves some out. The sample carries about 160,000 clones, 75% to 80% recorded once. The rearrangement links TRBV6-5 to TRBJ1-2, with 7 bases fitting TRBD1. The receptor comes from a woman of 80 years or more with acute or convalescent COVID-19. The material sequenced was peripheral blood. CDR3 coding DNA: TGTGCCAGCAGAACTGGACAGGCCCATGGCTACACCTTC. Translating gives CASRTGQAHGYTF.